What follows are 8 T cell receptor beta chains derived from one specimen sequenced in a study of T cells in Graves' hyperthyroidism and ophthalmopathy. RNA transcripts were the template for amplifying TCR beta CDR3 regions. The HTBI primer set served for first-round RT-PCR of the TCR CDR3. TCRdb reprocessed the multiplex PCR reads via MiXCR and lists one record per CDR3 protein. The sample yields over 150,000 distinct CDR3 sequences, less than 20% seen once. Material: blood. These receptors were taken from a woman aged 45-60 years with Graves' hyperthyroidism.

This clonotype has a handful of counts. CDR3 sequence reads: CASSLTTVQPQHF. CDR3 coding DNA: TGTGCCAGCAGTTTAACTACAGTGCAGCCCCAGCATTTT. The rearrangement uses TRBV12-3 or TRBV12-4 and TRBJ1-5; no firm D call. The CDR3 totals 13 residues. Between the trimmed V and J ends, which lost 2 bases and 7 bases, there was a span of 9 bases.

CDR3 nucleotide sequence: TGTGCCAGCAGTTACCCTACGACTAGCGGGAGGAGCCGCGCAGATACGCAGTATTTT. Protein: CASSYPTTSGRSRADTQYF. V and J are TRBV6-2 or TRBV6-3 and TRBJ2-3; 13 positions agree with TRBD2. This CDR3 is built from 19 residues. Germline loops: CDR1 MNHEY, CDR2 SVGEGT. V shed 2 bases, J shed 4 bases, and the junction held 12 bases outside the gene matches.

The CDR3 DNA follows: TGCAGTGCTAGAGATCGTCGGCGGGGATCCTACAATGAGCAGTACTTC. Its protein is CSARDRRRGSYNEQYF. The rearrangement joins TRBV20-1 to TRBJ2-1; D might be TRBD2 (6 bases). The better agreement between TRBJ2-7 and the DNA end casts doubt on the J call. In germline, CDR1 is DFQATT, CDR2 SNEGSKA (reference sequence). This CDR3 has 16 amino acids.

There are many counts of this clonotype. The V call is TRBV18, the J call TRBJ1-5; maybe TRBD1 (5 bases). The V gene's germline CDR1 is KGHSH and CDR2 LQKENI. The ends were cut back, 4 bases at V and 1 base at J, with 11 bases in the middle. The CDR3 has 15 residues. The DNA for the CDR3 is TGTGCCAGCTCACTCCCGGGACGGAGCAATCAGCCCCAGCATTTT. It codes for CASSLPGRSNQPQHF.

At least ten counts were recorded for this clonotype. The rearrangement uses TRBV13 and TRBJ2-5; possibly TRBD2 for D (5 bases). The CDR3 runs to 16 residues. The germline CDR1 and CDR2 sequences are PRHDT and FYEKMQ (reference sequence). V lost 2 bases to trimming and J lost 0 bases, with 13 bases between them. CDR3 protein: CASSLFARADQETQYF. The CDR3 bases are TGTGCCAGCAGCTTATTTGCGCGGGCGGACCAAGAGACCCAGTACTTC.

The rearrangement links TRBV2 to TRBJ2-3; D is possibly TRBD2 (6 bases). Trimming took 8 bases from V and 2 from J, leaving 8 bases between them. The CDR3 is 12 amino acids. Germline values: CDR1 SNHLY, CDR2 FYNNEI. Written as DNA, the CDR3 is TGTGCCAGCGGGAGGACCACAGATACGCAGTATTTT. Its protein product is CASGRTTDTQYF.

Comments on this clonotype: A much bigger clone sits one base away, suggesting this may be a read error. The chain uses TRBV6-4 and TRBJ1-1; TRBD1 is a possible D gene (5 bases). V was clipped by 4 bases and J by 1 base, with 7 bases between them. This CDR3 spans 13 amino acids. Germline CDR1 MRHNA, CDR2 SNTAGT. Here the CDR3 DNA reads TGTGCCAGCAGTGTCGACAGGAACACTGAAGCTTTCTTT. It codes for CASSVDRNTEAFF.

Regarding this clonotype: Compared with germline, one end of the junction differs, possibly owing to a read error. The CDR3 loop is CVSSLSGTSYF. CDR3 nucleotides: TGCGTCAGCAGCCTTTCCGGGACATCTTACTTC. The rearrangement links TRBV5-1 to TRBJ2-5; possible D gene TRBD1, 6 bases. This CDR3 contains 11 residues. Germline V lookup: CDR1 SGHRS, CDR2 YFSETQ. The full variable domain, with the rest looked up from reference TRBV5-1 and TRBJ2-5, is KAGVTQTPRYLIKTRGQQVTLSCSPISGHRSVSWYQQTPGQGLQFLFEYFSETQRNKGNFPGRFSGRQFSNSRSEMNVSTLELGDSALYLCVSSLSGTSYFGPGTRLLVL.